One sample yielded the 14 T cell receptor beta chains listed below, sequenced in a study of blood T cell repertoires in COVID-19. The data were produced by immunoSEQ multiplex PCR, yet TCRdb's version contains in-frame clones alone and is incomplete. The sample holds about 65,000 clones, roughly 83% seen once. Sample: peripheral blood. The receptor set was obtained from a man aged 45-65 years with COVID-19, enrolled during active disease.

This chain links TRBV27 with TRBJ1-1, with 8 bases identical to TRBD1. CDR3 length: 14 residues. J lost 3 bases, V lost 7 bases, and 7 bases had no gene match. The V gene's germline CDR1 is MNHEY and CDR2 SMNVEV (reference sequence). DNA of the CDR3: TGTGCCAGCACGTGGACAGGGAGGTACACTGAAGCTTTCTTT. Its protein product is CASTWTGRYTEAFF.

The rearrangement links TRBV2 to TRBJ1-1; 8 bases align to TRBD1. The CDR3 runs 13 residues. Per the germline V gene, CDR1 is SNHLY and CDR2 is FYNNEI. Trimming cost V 6 bases and J 5 bases; bases outside gene matches: 5. This CDR3 reads CASSDRGWTEAFF. The CDR3 DNA reads TGTGCCAGCAGCGACAGGGGTTGGACTGAAGCTTTCTTT.

The chain couples TRBV28 to TRBJ1-3; 7 nucleotides match TRBD1. The CDR3 has 16 amino acids. The germline V gene has CDR1 MDHEN and CDR2 SYDVKM. Trimming at V came to 4 bases and at J to 3 bases, leaving 9 bases not matched to a gene. CDR3 amino acids: CASSSPRDRVGNTIYF. The CDR3 DNA is TGTGCCAGCAGTTCCCCCCGAGACAGGGTTGGAAACACCATATATTTT.

The V call is TRBV28, the J call TRBJ1-5; tentative D call: TRBD1 (6 bases). Germline V gene lookup returns CDR1 MDHEN and CDR2 SYDVKM. This CDR3 region has 15 residues. With 3 bases removed from V and 6 bases from J, the gap between germline ends came to 15 bases. The CDR3 nucleotides read TGTGCCAGCAGTTTCCGTAGGGGGTATGGTCAGCCCCAGCATTTT. As protein: CASSFRRGYGQPQHF.

The chain couples TRBV7-9 to TRBJ2-1; 10 bases line up with TRBD2. From germline, CDR1 is SEHNR and CDR2 FQNEAQ (reference sequence). The CDR3 is 16 residues long. Trimming at V came to 5 bases and at J to 9 bases, leaving 13 bases not matched to a gene. CDR3 sequence (DNA): TGTGCCAGCAGCCTTCTAGCGGGAGTAAGATGGGCTGAGCAGTTCTTC. Residues: CASSLLAGVRWAEQFF.

This clone was seen once. The genes are TRBV18 and TRBJ1-1; 7 bases agree with TRBD1. The CDR3 totals 13 residues. Trimming took 5 bases from V and 8 from J; bases not matched to a gene: 8. Germline V gene lookup returns CDR1 KGHSH and CDR2 LQKENI. Here the CDR3 DNA reads TGTGCCAGCTCATCCAGGGGGGCGGGCGAAGCTTTCTTT. This codes for CASSSRGAGEAFF.

This chain connects TRBV18 to TRBJ2-7, with 7 bases that match TRBD2. V gave up 6 bases and J gave up 6 bases; unmatched junction bases: 11. CDR1 and CDR2 from the germline V gene are KGHSH and LQKENI. The CDR3 length is 14 residues. CDR3 in DNA: TGTGCCAGCTCTCCGAGCCAGGGCGGGAGCGAGCAGTACTTC. Translating gives CASSPSQGGSEQYF.

J is TRBJ2-1 and V is TRBV5-4; TRBD2 agrees at 13 bases. CDR3 size: 13 residues. Germline loops: CDR1 SGHNT, CDR2 YYREEE (reference sequence). After removal of 0 bases from V and 16 bases from J, the junction contained 4 bases not matched to a gene. The CDR3 DNA is TGTGCCAGCAGCTTGGATGGACTAGCGGGAGTTTTCTTC. Residues: CASSLDGLAGVFF.

The genes are TRBV5-1 and TRBJ2-5; 9 bases are shared with TRBD1. Trimming removed 4 bases from V and 6 bases from J; junction bases left unmatched: 7. The germline V gene encodes CDR1 SGHRS and CDR2 YFSETQ. The CDR3 sequence is 14 residues long. CDR3 in amino acids: CASSQDRGRKTQYF. DNA for the CDR3: TGCGCCAGCAGCCAAGACAGGGGGAGAAAGACCCAGTACTTC.

V is TRBV6-5 and J is TRBJ1-2, with 7 bases fitting TRBD1. The J segment lost 5 bases and the V segment lost 4 bases, leaving 7 bases of the junction unmatched. Germline V gene sequence: CDR1 MNHEY, CDR2 SVGAGI. The length of the CDR3 is 14 residues. The CDR3 spells CASSLDRSKYGYTF. CDR3 coding DNA: TGTGCCAGCAGTTTGGACAGGAGTAAATATGGCTACACCTTC.

The chain recombines TRBV14 with TRBJ2-3; possible D gene TRBD2, 6 bases. Trimming took off 0 bases at V and 2 bases at J, with 12 bases between the two ends. Germline V lookup: CDR1 SGHDN, CDR2 FVKESK. This CDR3 contains 16 residues. CDR3 loop: CASSQELAGLTDTQYF. For the CDR3, the DNA is TGTGCCAGCAGCCAAGAGTTGGCGGGGCTCACAGATACGCAGTATTTT.

This CDR3 is CASSQDLTGQGYTF. In DNA form, the CDR3 reads TGCGCCAGCAGCCAAGACCTAACAGGGCAGGGCTACACCTTC. The chain recombines TRBV4-3 with TRBJ1-2; D might be TRBD1 (6 bases). The germline V and J ends were trimmed by 0 bases and 8 bases, with 13 bases remaining between them. The CDR3 length is 14 residues. CDR1 and CDR2 from the germline V gene are LGHNA and YSLEER.

A word on this clone: The junction departs from the called germline gene at one end, perhaps through a read error. The chain combines TRBV7-9 with TRBJ1-1, with a weak D call TRBD1 (5 bases). The germline CDR1 and CDR2 sequences are SEHNR and FQNEAQ (reference sequence). This CDR3 contains 12 residues. The CDR3 loop is CASSRQNNEAFF. The CDR3 DNA is TGTGCCAGCAGCCGACAGAACAATGAAGCTTTCTTT.

The CDR3 is CASSHSRGLTEQFF. The CDR3 DNA reads TGCGCCAGCAGCCATTCCCGCGGACTCACGGAGCAGTTCTTC. V is TRBV4-3 and J is TRBJ2-1; weak D call: TRBD2 (5 bases). The CDR3 is made up of 14 amino acids. With 3 bases removed from V and 10 bases from J, the gap between germline ends came to 16 bases. Germline CDR1 LGHNA, CDR2 YSLEER.